This T cell receptor (beta chain) originates from a study of CD8 T cells in Susac syndrome. This clonotype occurred a few times. The authors reverse transcribed about 0.5 to 1 ug RNA with random hexamers. Amplification of TCR beta CDR3 by immunoSEQ multiplex PCR spanned 54 Vbeta and 13 Jbeta. MiXCR, run by TCRdb on the immunoSEQ multiplex PCR reads, gives a single entry per CDR3 protein. The sample carries around 270,000 distinct CDR3 sequences, about 82% recorded once. Deletions cut 1 base from V and 3 bases from J, with 8 bases between. The CDR3 consists of 14 residues. Germline lookup yields CDR1 SGHNT and CDR2 YYREEE (reference sequence).

The chain carries TRBV5-4 and TRBJ1-5; no definite D call. The sample was CD8+ T cells from PBMCs. This receptor was identified in a human donor with multiple sclerosis. The CDR3 DNA reads TGTGCCAGCAGCTTGTGGGAATCCAATCAGCCCCAGCATTTT. Translation: CASSLWESNQPQHF.